These 10 T cell receptor beta chains were sequenced from one sample in a study of PD-L1 blockade in urothelial cancer (dated by TCRdb to about 2017). The method behind the library was the immunoSEQ multiplex PCR assay. As stored in TCRdb, this immuneACCESS dataset retains in-frame rearrangements with V and J assigned. A fraction of the clones does not appear; measured against another copy, unresolved V genes explain less than half of the discrepancy, and the remainder lacks a known reason. The sample has under 35,000 clones on record, 85% to 90% of them singletons. The top ten hold under 4.5% of the sample. This material consisted of PBMCs, taken around atezolizumab (anti-PD-L1) treatment. Receptor source: a man aged 45-65 years with urothelial cancer.

This clone was detected only once. V and J are TRBV25-1 and TRBJ1-4, with a possible D match to TRBD1 (5 bases). Germline-derived CDR1 and CDR2 are MGHDK and SYGVNS. Trimming took off 3 bases at V and 3 bases at J, with 11 bases between the two ends. The CDR3 spans 15 residues. CDR3 sequence: CASSDAGRPNEKLFF. The CDR3 region has the DNA TGTGCCAGCAGTGACGCAGGGAGGCCTAATGAAAAACTGTTTTTT.

V usage is TRBV7-2 and J usage is TRBJ2-7, with 9 bases fitting TRBD2. The V gene's germline CDR1 is SGHTA and CDR2 FQGNSA. Unmatched junction bases numbered 12, after V lost 2 bases and J lost 4 bases. This CDR3 spans 17 amino acids. The DNA for the CDR3 is TGTGCCAGCAGCTTATTCCCGACTAGCGGACAAGGGTACGAGCAGTACTTC. As protein: CASSLFPTSGQGYEQYF.

CDR3 protein: CASSIWVGLAVYNEQFF. The CDR3 DNA is TGTGCCAGTAGTATCTGGGTTGGACTAGCGGTCTACAATGAGCAGTTCTTC. The rearrangement joins TRBV19 to TRBJ2-1, with 10 bases lining up with TRBD2. V gave up 3 bases and J gave up 3 bases; unmatched junction bases: 8. This CDR3 has 17 residues. CDR1 is LNHDA, CDR2 SQIVND, per germline (reference sequence). The variable domain in full, completed from reference TRBV19 and TRBJ2-1, reads DGGITQSPKYLFRKEGQNVTLSCEQNLNHDAMYWYRQDPGQGLRLIYYSQIVNDFQKGDIAEGYSVSREKKESFPLTVTSAQKNPTAFYLCASSIWVGLAVYNEQFFGPGTRLTVL.

The chain has TRBV28 and TRBJ2-4; 7 bases are shared with TRBD1. The germline V gene has CDR1 MDHEN and CDR2 SYDVKM. V gave up 4 bases and J gave up 0 bases; unmatched junction bases: 9. The CDR3 length is 17 residues. CDR3 loop: CASSYPRGQVAKNIQYF. CDR3 bases: TGTGCCAGCAGTTACCCTCGAGGACAGGTAGCCAAAAACATTCAGTACTTC.

The rearrangement links TRBV28 to TRBJ1-2; D is possibly TRBD1 (5 bases). CDR1 is MDHEN and CDR2 is SYDVKM in the germline V gene. The CDR3 extends over 13 amino acids. Trimming took off 3 bases at V and 7 bases at J, with 12 bases between the two ends. The CDR3: CASSFGGRGGYTF. In nucleotides, the CDR3 is TGTGCCAGCAGTTTCGGGGGGAGGGGTGGCTACACCTTC.

V usage is TRBV6-5 and J usage is TRBJ2-1, with 12 positions matching TRBD2. Germline CDR1 reads MNHEY; CDR2 reads SVGAGI. J lost 4 bases, V lost 5 bases, and 3 bases had no gene match. The CDR3 runs 15 residues. CDR3 sequence reads: CASSPTSGSYNEQFF. The DNA of the CDR3 is TGTGCCAGCAGTCCGACTAGCGGGAGTTACAATGAGCAGTTCTTC.

The J gene is TRBJ2-7, the V gene TRBV14; tentative D call: TRBD2 (6 bases). The CDR3 has 13 amino acids. Between the trimmed V and J ends, which lost 4 bases and 3 bases, there was a span of 10 bases. Germline-derived CDR1 and CDR2 are SGHDN and FVKESK. CDR3 protein: CASSRDGGYEQYF. The DNA of the CDR3 is TGTGCCAGCAGCCGGGACGGGGGCTACGAGCAGTACTTC.

This chain joins TRBV2 and TRBJ1-5, with D possibly matching TRBD1 (6 bases). The CDR3 sequence is 13 residues long. V shed 7 bases and J shed 4 bases, with 11 bases lying between them. CDR1 is SNHLY and CDR2 is FYNNEI in the germline V gene. The CDR3 DNA follows: TGTGCCAGCAAGGAGAGGGGGAATCAGCCCCAGCATTTT. Protein: CASKERGNQPQHF. The full variable domain, its missing parts supplied by reference TRBV2 and TRBJ1-5, is EPEVTQTPSHQVTQMGQEVILRCVPISNHLYFYWYRQILGQKVEFLVSFYNNEISEKSEIFDDQFSVERPDGSNFTLKIRSTKLEDSAMYFCASKERGNQPQHFGDGTRLSIL.

V and J are TRBV29-1 and TRBJ2-3; TRBD2 might be the D (5 bases). V was trimmed by 7 bases and J by 0 bases, leaving 11 bases between them. The CDR3 is 13 residues long. Germline values: CDR1 SQVTM, CDR2 ANQGSEA. CDR3 DNA sequence: TGCAGCGGTTCCGGGATTAGCACAGATACGCAGTATTTT. The encoded protein is CSGSGISTDTQYF.

This chain links TRBV6-5 with TRBJ1-2; a possible D gene is TRBD1 (5 bases). Germline V gene sequence: CDR1 MNHEY, CDR2 SVGAGI. V lost 6 bases to trimming and J lost 8 bases, with 13 bases between them. The CDR3 spans 12 residues. CDR3 region: CASRGHPYGYTF. CDR3 in DNA: TGTGCCAGCAGGGGGCACCCTTACGGCTACACCTTC.